This T cell receptor beta chain derives from a study of molecular identifiers for immune sequencing clone quantification. For this clonotype: Its antigen remains unknown.

Previously described methods with listed TCR primers produced the bulk TCR libraries. TCRdb ran MiXCR on the PCR reads and lists one entry per CDR3 protein. The repertoire holds about 510,000 distinct CDR3 sequences, with 25% as singletons. Whole-study results and caveats: Reports indicate spiked Jurkat TCR RNA from one cell could be found among around 1 million naive cells.

The specimen was naive CD8+ T cells from blood, with Jurkat cell RNA spiked in. The subset is: FACS-sorted CD8+CD4-CCR7+CD45RA+ naive T cells. This clonotype was sampled from a human donor in good health. Some libraries in this study had Jurkat cell RNA spiked in.

The CDR3 DNA reads TGTGCCAGCATTTCCTCCTACAATGAGCAGTTCTTC. As protein: CASISSYNEQFF. The chain combines TRBV11-1 with TRBJ2-1; unclear D gene. Trimming shortened V by 7 bases and J by 0 bases, and 4 bases separated the two germline ends. Germline lookup yields CDR1 SGHAT and CDR2 FQDESV (reference sequence). The CDR3 runs 12 residues.